The 21 T cell receptor beta chains listed next were all sequenced from one sample in a study of beta chain features in type 1 diabetes. cDNA synthesis used the whole RNA isolate, giving expressed TCRB sequences. Assay used: immunoSEQ multiplex PCR; TCRdb lists only in-frame clones, some missing. Of fewer than 550,000 clones listed, more than 9.5% are singletons. Sequencing used naive CD4+ T cells from blood. The receptor set was obtained from a woman aged 18-35 years in good health.

The chain is built from TRBV5-1 and TRBJ2-5; 9 nucleotides align to TRBD2. From germline, CDR1 is SGHRS and CDR2 YFSETQ. V lost 4 bases to trimming and J lost 4 bases; unmatched junction nucleotides: 5. CDR3 length equals 14 residues. The CDR3 nucleotides read TGCGCCAGCAGCGCGGGGACTAGCCGAGAGACCCAGTACTTC. This gives the protein CASSAGTSRETQYF.

The rearrangement links TRBV2 to TRBJ2-3; a possible D gene is TRBD2 (6 bases). This CDR3 spans 14 amino acids. Germline CDR1 SNHLY, CDR2 FYNNEI. The V and J ends lost 7 bases and 2 bases respectively, with 13 bases between them. The DNA for the CDR3 is TGTGCCAGCATCGGGAGTCTCCTCACAGATACGCAGTATTTT. This encodes CASIGSLLTDTQYF.

This clone came up a few times. The V call is TRBV12-5, the J call TRBJ2-4; D possibly uses TRBD1 or TRBD2 (5 bases each). With 0 bases removed from V and 12 bases from J, the gap between germline ends came to 9 bases. Germline-derived CDR1 and CDR2 are LGHNT and FRNRAP. This CDR3 is built from 12 residues. The CDR3 region is CASGLVRGNQYF. The CDR3 bases are TGTGCTAGTGGTTTGGTACGGGGCAATCAGTACTTC.

This chain uses TRBV9 with TRBJ1-2, with a tentative D call TRBD1 (5 bases). Trimming shortened V by 2 bases and J by 8 bases, and 16 bases separated the two germline ends. The CDR3 is 14 residues long. Germline-derived CDR1 and CDR2 are SGDLS and YYNGEE. CDR3 in DNA: TGTGCCAGCAGCGTCATTGGAGAAGGGGTCGGCTACACCTTC. It yields the protein CASSVIGEGVGYTF. The entire variable domain, with the rest obtained from reference TRBV9 and TRBJ1-2, is as follows: DSGVTQTPKHLITATGQRVTLRCSPRSGDLSVYWYQQSLDQGLQFLIQYYNGEERAKGNILERFSAQQFPDLHSELNLSSLELGDSALYFCASSVIGEGVGYTFGSGTRLTVV.

A few counts support this clone. The rearrangement links TRBV4-3 to TRBJ1-4; D perhaps matches TRBD1 (5 bases). Trimming shortened V by 1 base and J by 4 bases, and 13 bases separated the two germline ends. Germline-derived CDR1 and CDR2 are LGHNA and YSLEER. The CDR3 totals 16 residues. CDR3 DNA sequence: TGCGCCAGCAGCCAAGGGGACCGGGACGGTAATGAAAAACTGTTTTTT. It specifies CASSQGDRDGNEKLFF.

The rearrangement uses TRBV7-9 and TRBJ2-1; TRBD1 matches 9 bases. The CDR3 contains 15 residues. V gave up 5 bases and J gave up 6 bases; unmatched junction bases: 8. CDR1 and CDR2 (germline): SEHNR, FQNEAQ (reference sequence). Here the CDR3 DNA reads TGTGCCAGCAGCCTCCCGCCGGGACAGGGCAATGAGCAGTTCTTC. Amino acids: CASSLPPGQGNEQFF.

This clone came up a few times. This chain links TRBV9 with TRBJ2-7; D not resolved. Germline V gene data show CDR1 as SGDLS and CDR2 as YYNGEE. This CDR3 region has 12 residues. V was shortened by 4 bases and J by 6 bases, with 11 bases between the two germline ends. CDR3 region: CASSQVRSEQYF. Here the CDR3 DNA reads TGTGCCAGCAGCCAAGTTAGATCCGAGCAGTACTTC.

This clone was detected a few times. The rearrangement links TRBV4-1 to TRBJ2-5; D is ambiguous. V lost 6 bases to trimming and J lost 5 bases, with 16 bases between them. Germline CDR1 MGHRA, CDR2 YSYEKL. This CDR3 contains 14 residues. This chain's CDR3 is CASSPQMRRETQYF. The CDR3 nucleotides are TGCGCCAGCAGTCCCCAGATGCGCCGGGAGACCCAGTACTTC.

The genes are TRBV7-2 and TRBJ2-2; TRBD1 or TRBD2 may be the D gene (6 bases each). The CDR3 covers 16 residues. Trimming removed 5 bases from V and 5 bases from J, with 18 bases in between. The germline gives CDR1 SGHTA, CDR2 FQGNSA. CDR3 nucleotide sequence: TGTGCCAGCAGCCCCCACTTGGGGGGCAGTACCGGGGAGCTGTTTTTT. It specifies CASSPHLGGSTGELFF.

The sample holds a few counts of this clone. V gene TRBV5-1 combines with J gene TRBJ1-1; the D is unclear. The CDR3 contains 14 residues. Trimming took off 0 bases at V and 8 bases at J, with 14 bases between the two ends. The germline gives CDR1 SGHRS, CDR2 YFSETQ. The CDR3 DNA is TGCGCCAGCAGCTTGGCCCAGCCGGCCACCGAAGCTTTCTTT. It is translated as CASSLAQPATEAFF.

V and J are TRBV4-1 and TRBJ1-2; TRBD1 might be the D (6 bases). V was pared by 7 bases and J by 7 bases, with 19 bases between. This CDR3 spans 14 amino acids. Per the germline V gene, CDR1 is MGHRA and CDR2 is YSYEKL. CDR3 protein: CASTKPGAGPGYTF. The CDR3 DNA follows: TGCGCCAGCACCAAACCGGGGGCTGGGCCTGGCTACACCTTC.

This clone was seen a handful of times. This rearrangement joins TRBV7-6 to TRBJ2-3; a weak D match, TRBD2 (6 bases). The V and J ends lost 5 bases and 0 bases respectively, with 12 bases between them. The germline V gene has CDR1 SGHVS and CDR2 FNYEAQ. The CDR3 is 15 residues long. The CDR3 here is CASSARSGSTDTQYF. In DNA, the CDR3 is TGTGCCAGCAGCGCCCGAAGCGGGAGCACAGATACGCAGTATTTT.

A few counts support this clone. The rearrangement uses TRBV9 and TRBJ2-3; 7 positions match TRBD1. With 0 bases clipped from V and 1 base from J, the junction kept 5 bases outside the gene matches. The CDR3 contains 16 residues. Germline V gene sequence: CDR1 SGDLS, CDR2 YYNGEE. The CDR3 region has the DNA TGTGCCAGCAGCGTAGCTCGGACAGGAGGCACAGATACGCAGTATTTT. As protein: CASSVARTGGTDTQYF.

The J gene is TRBJ1-4, the V gene TRBV18; TRBD1 is a possible D gene (5 bases). Per the germline V gene, CDR1 is KGHSH and CDR2 is LQKENI. The germline V and J ends were trimmed by 4 bases and 5 bases, with 11 bases remaining between them. The CDR3 runs 14 residues. CDR3 loop: CASSLRDGNEKLFF. In DNA, the CDR3 is TGTGCCAGCTCACTCCGGGACGGGAATGAAAAACTGTTTTTT.

In its sample, this clone was seen a few times. V gene TRBV4-2 combines with J gene TRBJ2-2, with TRBD2 matching 10 bases. Trimming took 1 base from V and 3 from J; bases not matched to a gene: 5. The CDR3 sequence is 17 residues long. The germline gives CDR1 LGHNA, CDR2 YNFKEQ. The chain's CDR3 is CASSQALAGDYTGELFF. In DNA, the CDR3 is TGTGCCAGCAGCCAAGCGCTAGCGGGGGATTACACCGGGGAGCTGTTTTTT.

This clone has just a few counts. One end of the junction is discordant with germline, which a read error may explain. The J gene is TRBJ2-7, the V gene TRBV7-7; the D is unclear. The germline V gene encodes CDR1 SSHAT and CDR2 FNYEAQ (reference sequence). The CDR3 sequence is 10 residues long. The CDR3 region is CASSLTEQYF. CDR3 bases: TGTGCTAGCAGCTTGACCGAGCAGTACTTC.

This chain connects TRBV30 to TRBJ1-2; no definite D call. Germline CDR1 GTSNPN, CDR2 SVGIG (reference sequence). V shed 3 bases and J shed 6 bases, with 20 bases lying between them. This CDR3 contains 15 residues. CDR3 nucleotides: TGTGCCTGGAGCGGCCGGGTTTCACGGCCCAATGGCTACACCTTC. Protein: CAWSGRVSRPNGYTF.

The chain combines TRBV19 with TRBJ1-5; no firm D call. This CDR3 is 14 amino acids long. V gave up 3 bases and J gave up 4 bases, with 10 bases separating them. Germline loops: CDR1 LNHDA, CDR2 SQIVND (reference sequence). This CDR3 is CASSMRDWNQPQHF. Written as DNA, the CDR3 is TGTGCCAGTAGTATGAGGGATTGGAATCAGCCCCAGCATTTT. Looking up the rest from reference TRBV19 and TRBJ1-5 gives the full variable domain: DGGITQSPKYLFRKEGQNVTLSCEQNLNHDAMYWYRQDPGQGLRLIYYSQIVNDFQKGDIAEGYSVSREKKESFPLTVTSAQKNPTAFYLCASSMRDWNQPQHFGDGTRLSIL.

This clone was found a few times. Within the sample, other DNA sequences also encode this same CDR3. The rearrangement uses TRBV29-1 and TRBJ2-1, with D perhaps TRBD1 (5 bases). From germline, CDR1 is SQVTM and CDR2 ANQGSEA. Trimming took 4 bases from V and 5 from J, leaving 18 bases between them. CDR3 length: 15 amino acids. Here the CDR3 DNA reads TGCAGCGTTGGGGGTCGGGCAGGGATTGACAATGAGCAGTTCTTC. It yields the protein CSVGGRAGIDNEQFF.

Concerning this clone: The identical CDR3 is also encoded by other nucleotide sequences in the sample. The chain recombines TRBV9 with TRBJ1-6, with no clear D. Trimming cost V 0 bases and J 7 bases, with 8 bases left between them. The germline V gene has CDR1 SGDLS and CDR2 YYNGEE. The CDR3 runs to 14 residues. The CDR3 loop is CASSVVAENSPLHF. Written as DNA, the CDR3 is TGTGCCAGCAGCGTAGTGGCAGAGAATTCACCCCTCCACTTT.

The J gene is TRBJ1-2, the V gene TRBV13, with D possibly being TRBD1 (5 bases). V was clipped by 5 bases and J by 2 bases, with 18 bases between them. This CDR3 has 16 amino acids. The germline V gene encodes CDR1 PRHDT and CDR2 FYEKMQ (reference sequence). The CDR3 loop reads CASSMITLGLNYGYTF. The CDR3, as DNA: TGTGCCAGCAGCATGATCACACTGGGACTAAACTATGGCTACACCTTC.